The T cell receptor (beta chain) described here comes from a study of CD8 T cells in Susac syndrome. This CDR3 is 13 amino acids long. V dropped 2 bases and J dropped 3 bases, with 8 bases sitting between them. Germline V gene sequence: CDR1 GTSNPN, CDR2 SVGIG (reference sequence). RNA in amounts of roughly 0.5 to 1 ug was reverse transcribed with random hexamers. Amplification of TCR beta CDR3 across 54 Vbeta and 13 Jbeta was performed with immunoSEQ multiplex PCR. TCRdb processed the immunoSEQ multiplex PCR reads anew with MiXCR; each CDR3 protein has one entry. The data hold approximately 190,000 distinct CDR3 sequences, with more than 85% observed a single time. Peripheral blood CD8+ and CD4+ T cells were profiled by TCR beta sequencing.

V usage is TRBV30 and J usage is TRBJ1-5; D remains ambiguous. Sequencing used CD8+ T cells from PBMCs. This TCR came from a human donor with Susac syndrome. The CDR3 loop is CAWSSGINQPQHF. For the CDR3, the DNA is TGTGCCTGGAGTTCTGGGATCAATCAGCCCCAGCATTTT.